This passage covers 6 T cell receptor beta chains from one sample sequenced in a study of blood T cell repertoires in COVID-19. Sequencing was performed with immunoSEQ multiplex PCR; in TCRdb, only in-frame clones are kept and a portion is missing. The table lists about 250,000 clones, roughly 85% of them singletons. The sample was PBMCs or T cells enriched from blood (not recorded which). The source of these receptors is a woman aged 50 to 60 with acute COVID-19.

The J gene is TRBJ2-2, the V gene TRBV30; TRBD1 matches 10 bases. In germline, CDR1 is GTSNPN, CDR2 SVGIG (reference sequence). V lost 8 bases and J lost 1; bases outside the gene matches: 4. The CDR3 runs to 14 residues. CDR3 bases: TGTGCCACCAGGACAGGGGGGAACACCGGGGAGCTGTTTTTT. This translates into CATRTGGNTGELFF.

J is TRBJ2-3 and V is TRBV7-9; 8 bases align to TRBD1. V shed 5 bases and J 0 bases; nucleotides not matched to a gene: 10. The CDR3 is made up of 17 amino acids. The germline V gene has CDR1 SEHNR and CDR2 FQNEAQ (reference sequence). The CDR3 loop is CASSPLWTGMSTDTQYF. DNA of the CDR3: TGTGCCAGCAGCCCCCTTTGGACAGGGATGAGCACAGATACGCAGTATTTT.

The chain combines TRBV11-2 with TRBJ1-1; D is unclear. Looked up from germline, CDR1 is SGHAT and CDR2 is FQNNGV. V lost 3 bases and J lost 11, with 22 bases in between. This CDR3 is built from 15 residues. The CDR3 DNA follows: TGTGCCAGCAGCTTTTTCCCCCTTCGGAACGCGGGGGCTTTCTTT. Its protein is CASSFFPLRNAGAFF.

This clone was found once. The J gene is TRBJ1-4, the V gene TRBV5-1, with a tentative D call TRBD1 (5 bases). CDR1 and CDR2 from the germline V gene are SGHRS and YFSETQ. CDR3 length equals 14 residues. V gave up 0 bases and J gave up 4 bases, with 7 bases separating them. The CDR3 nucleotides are TGCGCCAGCAGCTTGGAAGGGGTTAATGAAAAACTGTTTTTT. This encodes CASSLEGVNEKLFF.

Written as DNA, the CDR3 is TGTGCCAGTAGTATAGATGACGGACAGGGGGCGGGTGAAAAACTGTTTTTT. This codes for CASSIDDGQGAGEKLFF. J is TRBJ1-4 and V is TRBV19, with 11 bases that match TRBD1. This CDR3 is built from 17 residues. Germline V gives CDR1 LNHDA, CDR2 SQIVND (reference sequence). V shed 0 bases, J shed 7 bases, and the junction held 7 bases outside the gene matches. Complete variable domain (other parts from reference TRBV19 and TRBJ1-4): DGGITQSPKYLFRKEGQNVTLSCEQNLNHDAMYWYRQDPGQGLRLIYYSQIVNDFQKGDIAEGYSVSREKKESFPLTVTSAQKNPTAFYLCASSIDDGQGAGEKLFFGSGTQLSVL.

The CDR3 sequence: CASSPLALAGGETQYF. DNA for the CDR3: TGTGCCAGCAGCCCACTCGCACTAGCGGGGGGGGAGACCCAGTACTTC. V usage is TRBV7-8 and J usage is TRBJ2-5; 13 nucleotides align to TRBD2. Germline V CDR1 and CDR2: SGHVS, FQNEAQ. V trimming: 5 bases; J trimming: 5 bases; junction bases outside the gene matches: 8. This CDR3 region has 16 residues. The variable domain in full, completed from reference TRBV7-8 and TRBJ2-5, reads GAGVSQSPRYKVAKRGQDVALRCDPISGHVSLFWYQQALGQGPEFLTYFQNEAQLDKSGLPSDRFFAERPEGSVSTLKIQRTQQEDSAVYLCASSPLALAGGETQYFGPGTRLLVL.